These T cell receptor beta chains were read from a single sample in a study of T cell responses to AZD1222 COVID-19 vaccine. Assay used: immunoSEQ multiplex PCR; TCRdb lists only in-frame clones, some missing. This table holds approximately 110,000 clones, roughly nine tenths found once. This specimen was peripheral blood, taken 28 days after the second AZD1222 dose. These receptors were collected from an adult who received the AZD1222 COVID-19 vaccine. Each CDR3 is given with its conserved first and last residue. The D gene is left open where the match is weak. Only part of the rows carry a size: once, few, many, or a class if the clone is expanded.

v_call	clone_size	j_call	d_call	cdr3_aa	cdr3_nt
TRBV28	few	TRBJ2-7	TRBD1	CATLTGSSEQYF	TGTGCCACCCTGACAGGGTCCTCCGAGCAGTACTTC
TRBV7-9	once	TRBJ1-3	TRBD1	CASSATGTVVGNTIYF	TGTGCCAGCAGCGCAACCGGGACAGTAGTAGGAAACACCATATATTTT
TRBV28	NA	TRBJ1-2	TRBD1	CASSFPPGGGRYGYTF	TGTGCCAGCAGTTTTCCCCCAGGGGGCGGACGCTATGGCTACACCTTC
TRBV5-4	NA	TRBJ2-1	TRBD2	CASSGTRGGRNEQFF	TGTGCCAGCAGCGGGACTCGGGGAGGGCGAAATGAGCAGTTCTTC
TRBV28	NA	TRBJ1-1	NA	CASSEAGTEAFF	TGTGCCAGCAGTGAAGCCGGGACAGAAGCTTTCTTT
TRBV4-2	NA	TRBJ2-1	NA	CASRAGHEQFF	TGTGCCAGCAGGGCGGGACATGAGCAGTTCTTC
TRBV5-6	NA	TRBJ1-5	NA	CASSLLGRGDQPQHF	TGTGCCAGCAGCTTGCTAGGGAGAGGGGATCAGCCCCAGCATTTT
TRBV7-6	NA	TRBJ2-7	NA	CASSLGPGSTYEQYF	TGTGCCAGCAGCTTAGGGCCAGGGTCAACCTACGAGCAGTACTTC
TRBV10-1	NA	TRBJ2-1	TRBD2	CASSESLGGSGVDEQFF	TGCGCCAGCAGTGAGTCTCTAGGCGGGAGTGGGGTCGATGAGCAGTTCTTC
TRBV12-5	NA	TRBJ1-3	NA	CASGPGSGNTIYF	TGTGCTAGTGGTCCGGGTTCTGGAAACACCATATATTTT
TRBV28	NA	TRBJ2-3	NA	CASSANAWGSTDTQYF	TGTGCCAGCAGTGCCAACGCTTGGGGAAGCACAGATACGCAGTATTTT
TRBV6-2/TRBV6-3	NA	TRBJ2-7	NA	CASSPARVSNSYEQYF	TGTGCCAGCAGTCCCGCTAGGGTCTCAAATTCTTACGAGCAGTACTTC
TRBV7-9	few	TRBJ2-5	NA	CASSPKGPETQYF	TGTGCCAGCAGTCCCAAGGGGCCGGAGACCCAGTACTTC
TRBV28	NA	TRBJ1-2	TRBD1	CASSSMPTGINGYTF	TGTGCCAGCAGTTCGATGCCGACAGGGATCAATGGCTACACCTTC
TRBV4-2	NA	TRBJ2-7	NA	CASSQDYVYEQYF	TGTGCCAGCAGCCAAGATTATGTCTACGAGCAGTACTTC
TRBV28	NA	TRBJ2-1	TRBD2	CASSLTSGNYNEQFF	TGTGCCAGCAGCCTCACTAGCGGGAACTACAATGAGCAGTTCTTC
TRBV9	NA	TRBJ2-2	NA	CASSVRGAHTGELFF	TGTGCCAGCAGCGTTCGCGGGGCACACACCGGGGAGCTGTTTTTT
TRBV27	NA	TRBJ1-2	NA	CASSFDRTGSGYGYTF	TGTGCCAGCAGCTTCGACAGGACGGGCTCCGGCTATGGCTACACCTTC
TRBV30	NA	TRBJ2-5	NA	CAWQKTGGQETQYF	TGTGCCTGGCAAAAGACAGGAGGCCAAGAGACCCAGTACTTC
TRBV3-1/TRBV3-2	NA	TRBJ1-5	NA	CASSQDPGYSNQPQHF	TGTGCCAGCAGCCAAGATCCAGGCTATAGCAATCAGCCCCAGCATTTT